This is a list of T cell receptor beta chains from one sample in a study of identical twins. TCRdb reanalysed the 5' RACE reads using MiXCR and keeps one entry per CDR3 protein. Of over 200,000 distinct CDR3 sequences in the sample, approximately 9% were seen once. Sequencing used memory (CD45RO+) T cells sorted from blood. These receptors originate from a woman younger than 30 in good health. Each CDR3 is given with its conserved first and last residue. A D gene is named only where the DNA matches it firmly. Clone size is given for some rows only: seen once, a few or many times, or a class if the clone is expanded.

v_gene,d_gene,abundance,j_gene,CDR3aa,CDR3nt
TRBV6-2/TRBV6-3,TRBD1,.,TRBJ2-7,CASSYYRDRGSYEQYF,TGTGCCAGCAGTTACTATCGGGACAGGGGCTCCTACGAGCAGTACTTC
TRBV12-3/TRBV12-4,.,many,TRBJ1-2,CASRPGKALNINYGYTF,TGTGCCAGCAGGCCGGGGAAAGCCCTAAATATTAACTATGGCTACACCTTC
TRBV5-1,.,.,TRBJ2-5,CASSLAASPRGETQYF,TGCGCCAGCAGCTTGGCCGCTAGCCCGAGGGGTGAGACCCAGTACTTC
TRBV7-2,TRBD2,.,TRBJ2-5,CASSLVASGGGETQYF,TGTGCCAGCAGCTTAGTGGCTAGCGGGGGAGGGGAGACCCAGTACTTC
TRBV7-9,TRBD1,.,TRBJ1-2,CASSSISTGRANYGYTF,TGTGCCAGCAGCTCCATCTCGACAGGGCGAGCTAACTATGGCTACACCTTC
TRBV12-3/TRBV12-4,.,.,TRBJ1-2,CASSLADIYGYTF,TGTGCCAGCAGTCTCGCTGACATCTATGGCTACACCTTC
TRBV7-2,TRBD1,few,TRBJ2-5,CASSLPPGGEETQYF,TGTGCCAGCAGCTTACCCCCAGGGGGCGAGGAGACCCAGTACTTC
TRBV12-3/TRBV12-4,TRBD2,few,TRBJ2-1,CASRGTSGSFEQFF,TGTGCCAGCAGAGGGACTAGCGGGAGTTTTGAGCAGTTCTTC
TRBV7-9,.,few,TRBJ2-5,CASSSRLVQETQYF,TGTGCCAGCAGCTCCCGACTAGTCCAAGAGACCCAGTACTTC
TRBV20-1,.,many,TRBJ2-3,CSAQSDVNTQYF,TGCAGTGCTCAATCGGACGTTAATACGCAGTATTTT